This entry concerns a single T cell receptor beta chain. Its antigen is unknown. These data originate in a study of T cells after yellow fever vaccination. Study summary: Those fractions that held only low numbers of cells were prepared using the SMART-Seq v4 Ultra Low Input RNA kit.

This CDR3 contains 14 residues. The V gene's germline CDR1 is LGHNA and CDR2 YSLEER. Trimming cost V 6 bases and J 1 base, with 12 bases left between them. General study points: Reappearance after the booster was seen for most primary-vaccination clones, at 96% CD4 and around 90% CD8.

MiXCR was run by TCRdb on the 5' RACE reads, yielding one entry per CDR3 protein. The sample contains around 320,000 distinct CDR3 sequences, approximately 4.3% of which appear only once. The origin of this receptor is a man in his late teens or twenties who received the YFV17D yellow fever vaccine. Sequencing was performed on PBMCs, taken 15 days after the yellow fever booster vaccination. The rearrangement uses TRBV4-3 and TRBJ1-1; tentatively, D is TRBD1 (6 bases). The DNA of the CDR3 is TGCGCCAGCAGTACATTACAGGGGAACACTGAAGCTTTCTTT. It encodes CASSTLQGNTEAFF.